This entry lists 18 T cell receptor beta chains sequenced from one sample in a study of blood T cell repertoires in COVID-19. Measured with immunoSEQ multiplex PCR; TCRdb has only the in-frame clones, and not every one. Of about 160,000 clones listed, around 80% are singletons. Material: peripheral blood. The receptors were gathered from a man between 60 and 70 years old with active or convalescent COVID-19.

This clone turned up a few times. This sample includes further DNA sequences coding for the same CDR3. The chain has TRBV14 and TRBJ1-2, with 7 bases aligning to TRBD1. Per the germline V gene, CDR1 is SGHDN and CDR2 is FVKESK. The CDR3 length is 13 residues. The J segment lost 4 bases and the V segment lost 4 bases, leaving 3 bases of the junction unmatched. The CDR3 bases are TGTGCCAGCAGCCCCGGGACAGCCTATGGCTACACCTTC. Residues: CASSPGTAYGYTF. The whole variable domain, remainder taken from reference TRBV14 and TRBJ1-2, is EAGVTQFPSHSVIEKGQTVTLRCDPISGHDNLYWYRRVMGKEIKFLLHFVKESKQDESGMPNNRFLAERTGGTYSTLKVQPAELEDSGVYFCASSPGTAYGYTFGSGTRLTVV.

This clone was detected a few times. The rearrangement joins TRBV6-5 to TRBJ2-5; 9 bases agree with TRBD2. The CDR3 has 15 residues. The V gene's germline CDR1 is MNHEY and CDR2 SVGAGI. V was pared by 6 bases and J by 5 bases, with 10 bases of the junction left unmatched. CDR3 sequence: CASRAQAGGKETQYF. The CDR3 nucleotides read TGTGCCAGCAGAGCTCAGGCGGGGGGGAAGGAGACCCAGTACTTC.

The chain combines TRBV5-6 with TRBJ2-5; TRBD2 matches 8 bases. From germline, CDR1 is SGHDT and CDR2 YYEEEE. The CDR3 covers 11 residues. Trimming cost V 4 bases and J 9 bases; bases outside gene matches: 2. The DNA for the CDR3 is TGTGCCAGCAGCCAGACTAGCGCCCAGTACTTC. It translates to CASSQTSAQYF.

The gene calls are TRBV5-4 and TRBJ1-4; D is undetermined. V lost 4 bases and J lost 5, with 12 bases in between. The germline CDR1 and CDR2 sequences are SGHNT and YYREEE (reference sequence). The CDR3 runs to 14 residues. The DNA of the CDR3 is TGTGCCAGCAGCCCACTCCCTTCAAATGAAAAACTGTTTTTT. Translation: CASSPLPSNEKLFF.

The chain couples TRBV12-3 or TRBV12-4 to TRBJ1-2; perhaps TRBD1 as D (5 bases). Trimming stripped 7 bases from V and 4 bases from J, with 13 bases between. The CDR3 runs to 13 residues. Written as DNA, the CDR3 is TGTGCCAGCAATTCTCAGGGACTCTATGGCTACACCTTC. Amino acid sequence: CASNSQGLYGYTF.

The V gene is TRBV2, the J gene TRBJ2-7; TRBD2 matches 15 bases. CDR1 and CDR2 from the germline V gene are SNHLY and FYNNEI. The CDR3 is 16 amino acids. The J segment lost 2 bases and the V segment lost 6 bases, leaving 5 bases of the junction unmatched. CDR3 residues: CASRPGTSGGTYEQYF. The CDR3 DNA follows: TGTGCCAGCAGACCCGGGACTAGCGGGGGGACCTACGAGCAGTACTTC.

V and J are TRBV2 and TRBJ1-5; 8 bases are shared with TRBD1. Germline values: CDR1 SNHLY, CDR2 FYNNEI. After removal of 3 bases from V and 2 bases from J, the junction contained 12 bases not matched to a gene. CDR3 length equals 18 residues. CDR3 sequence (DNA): TGTGCCAGCAGTGATTGGGGTCAGGGGGCTTCTGGCAATCAGCCCCAGCATTTT. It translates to CASSDWGQGASGNQPQHF.

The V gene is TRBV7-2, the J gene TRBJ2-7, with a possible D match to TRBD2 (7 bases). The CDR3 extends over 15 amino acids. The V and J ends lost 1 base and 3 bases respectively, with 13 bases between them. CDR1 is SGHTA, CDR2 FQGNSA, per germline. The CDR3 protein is CASSLGSRGGYEQYF. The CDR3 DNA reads TGTGCCAGCAGCTTAGGATCTAGGGGGGGCTACGAGCAGTACTTC. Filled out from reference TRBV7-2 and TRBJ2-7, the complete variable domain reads GAGVSQSPSNKVTEKGKDVELRCDPISGHTALYWYRQSLGQGLEFLIYFQGNSAPDKSGLPSDRFSAERTGGSVSTLTIQRTQQEDSAVYLCASSLGSRGGYEQYFGPGTRLTVT.

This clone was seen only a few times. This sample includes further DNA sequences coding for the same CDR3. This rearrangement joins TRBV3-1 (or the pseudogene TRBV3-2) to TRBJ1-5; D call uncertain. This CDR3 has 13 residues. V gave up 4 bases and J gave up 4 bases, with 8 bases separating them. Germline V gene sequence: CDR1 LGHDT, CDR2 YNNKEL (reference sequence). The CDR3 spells CASSLTGNQPQHF. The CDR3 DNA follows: TGTGCCAGCAGCCTCACGGGGAATCAGCCCCAGCATTTT.

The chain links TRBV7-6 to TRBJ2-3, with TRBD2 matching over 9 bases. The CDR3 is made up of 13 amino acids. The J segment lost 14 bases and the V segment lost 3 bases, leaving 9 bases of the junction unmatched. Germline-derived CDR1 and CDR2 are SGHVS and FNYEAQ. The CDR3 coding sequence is TGTGCCAGCAGCTTGGGACCCCTAGCGGGGCGGTATTTT. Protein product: CASSLGPLAGRYF. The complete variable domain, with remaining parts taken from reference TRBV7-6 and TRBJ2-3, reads GAGVSQSPRYKVTKRGQDVALRCDPISGHVSLYWYRQALGQGPEFLTYFNYEAQQDKSGLPNDRFSAERPEGSISTLTIQRTEQRDSAMYRCASSLGPLAGRYFGPGTRLTVL.

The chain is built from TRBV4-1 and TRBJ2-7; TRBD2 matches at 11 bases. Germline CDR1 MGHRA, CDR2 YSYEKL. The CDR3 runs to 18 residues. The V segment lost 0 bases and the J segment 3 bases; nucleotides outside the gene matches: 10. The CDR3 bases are TGCGCCAGCAGCCAAGATTCGTTAGCGGGAGGGATTAGCTACGAGCAGTACTTC. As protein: CASSQDSLAGGISYEQYF.

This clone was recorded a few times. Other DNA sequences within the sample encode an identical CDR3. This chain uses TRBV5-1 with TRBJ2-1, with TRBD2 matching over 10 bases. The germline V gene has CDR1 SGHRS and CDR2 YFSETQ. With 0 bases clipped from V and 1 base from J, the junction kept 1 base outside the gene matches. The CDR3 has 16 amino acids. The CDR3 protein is CASSLEAGGSYNEQFF. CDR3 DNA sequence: TGCGCCAGCAGCTTGGAAGCGGGGGGGTCCTACAATGAGCAGTTCTTC.

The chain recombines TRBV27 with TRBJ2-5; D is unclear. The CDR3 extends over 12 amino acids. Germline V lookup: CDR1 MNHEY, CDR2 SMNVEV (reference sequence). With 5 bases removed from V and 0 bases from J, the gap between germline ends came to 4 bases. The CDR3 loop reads CASSPYQETQYF. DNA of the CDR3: TGTGCCAGCAGTCCGTACCAAGAGACCCAGTACTTC.

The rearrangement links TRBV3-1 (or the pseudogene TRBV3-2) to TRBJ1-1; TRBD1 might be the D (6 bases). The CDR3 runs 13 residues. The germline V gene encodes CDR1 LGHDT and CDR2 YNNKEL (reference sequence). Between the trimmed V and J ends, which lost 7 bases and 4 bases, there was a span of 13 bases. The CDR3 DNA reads TGTGCCAGCACGTCAGGGGCGGCCACTGAAGCTTTCTTT. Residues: CASTSGAATEAFF.

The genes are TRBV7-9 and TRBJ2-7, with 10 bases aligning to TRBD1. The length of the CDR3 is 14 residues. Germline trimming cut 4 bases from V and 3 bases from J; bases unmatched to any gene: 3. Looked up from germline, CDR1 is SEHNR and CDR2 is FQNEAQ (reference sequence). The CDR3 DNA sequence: TGTGCCAGCAGCTCCGGACAGGGGGGCTACGAGCAGTACTTC. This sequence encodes CASSSGQGGYEQYF.

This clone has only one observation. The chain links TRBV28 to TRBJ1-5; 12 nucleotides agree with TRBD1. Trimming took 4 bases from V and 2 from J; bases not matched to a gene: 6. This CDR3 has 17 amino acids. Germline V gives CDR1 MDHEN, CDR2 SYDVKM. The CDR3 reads CASSWPGQGAGNQPQHF. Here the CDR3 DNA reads TGTGCCAGCAGTTGGCCGGGACAGGGGGCTGGCAATCAGCCCCAGCATTTT. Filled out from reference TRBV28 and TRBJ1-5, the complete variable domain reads DVKVTQSSRYLVKRTGEKVFLECVQDMDHENMFWYRQDPGLGLRLIYFSYDVKMKEKGDIPEGYSVSREKKERFSLILESASTNQTSMYLCASSWPGQGAGNQPQHFGDGTRLSIL.

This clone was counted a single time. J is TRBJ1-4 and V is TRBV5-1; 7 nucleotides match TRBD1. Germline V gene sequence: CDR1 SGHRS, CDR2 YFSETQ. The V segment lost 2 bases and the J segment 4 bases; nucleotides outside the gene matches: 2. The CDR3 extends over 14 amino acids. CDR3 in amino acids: CASSLQGFNEKLFF. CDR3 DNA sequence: TGCGCCAGCAGCTTACAGGGGTTTAATGAAAAACTGTTTTTT. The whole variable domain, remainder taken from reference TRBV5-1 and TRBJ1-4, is KAGVTQTPRYLIKTRGQQVTLSCSPISGHRSVSWYQQTPGQGLQFLFEYFSETQRNKGNFPGRFSGRQFSNSRSEMNVSTLELGDSALYLCASSLQGFNEKLFFGSGTQLSVL.

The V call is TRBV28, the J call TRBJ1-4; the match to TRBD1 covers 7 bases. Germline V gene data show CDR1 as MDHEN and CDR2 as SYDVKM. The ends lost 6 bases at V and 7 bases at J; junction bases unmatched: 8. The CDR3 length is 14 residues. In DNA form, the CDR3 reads TGTGCCAGCAGCAATCCGGGACAGTCTGAAAAACTGTTTTTT. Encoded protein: CASSNPGQSEKLFF.